This T cell receptor (beta chain) was recovered during a study of OX40 agonist ivuxolimab in advanced cancers. Across the study: Patient treatment consisted of intravenous ivuxolimab administration every 2 weeks at 0.01 to 10 mg/kg. Head and neck, renal cell, melanoma or hepatocellular carcinoma were the cancers that dose-escalation patients had.

Trimming took off 6 bases at V and 4 bases at J, with 9 bases between the two ends. Looked up from germline, CDR1 is MNHEY and CDR2 is SVGAGI. The length of the CDR3 is 12 residues. The data were produced by immunoSEQ multiplex PCR, yet TCRdb's version contains in-frame clones alone and is incomplete. This sample yields over 70,000 clones, of which 75% to 90% are seen a single time; roughly 0.5% belongs to the top ten. The sequences come from CD4+ or CD8+ T cells sorted from blood, collected in a trial of the OX40 agonist ivuxolimab. The chain couples TRBV6-5 to TRBJ1-1, with a weak D call TRBD1 (5 bases). The receptor's source is an adult with an advanced solid tumor such as melanoma, head and neck, liver or kidney cancer. The CDR3 loop reads CASRQGGTEAFF. In DNA form, the CDR3 reads TGTGCCAGCAGGCAGGGAGGCACTGAAGCTTTCTTT.